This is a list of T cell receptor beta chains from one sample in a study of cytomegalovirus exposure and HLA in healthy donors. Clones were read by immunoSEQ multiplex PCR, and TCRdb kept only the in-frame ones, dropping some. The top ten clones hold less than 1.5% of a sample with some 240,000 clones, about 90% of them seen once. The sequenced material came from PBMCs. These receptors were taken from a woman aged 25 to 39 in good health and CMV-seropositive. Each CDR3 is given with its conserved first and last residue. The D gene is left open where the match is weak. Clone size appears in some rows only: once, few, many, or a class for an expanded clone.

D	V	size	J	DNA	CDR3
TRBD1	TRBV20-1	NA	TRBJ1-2	TGCAGTGCTCGACAGGGGCGCGGCTACACCTTC	CSARQGRGYTF
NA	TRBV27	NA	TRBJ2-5	TGTGCCAGCAGTCCGAGCGGGTACCAAGAGACCCAGTACTTC	CASSPSGYQETQYF
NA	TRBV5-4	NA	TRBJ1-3	TGTGCCAGCAGCACTTTACAGGCCCGGGAGGGAGGAAACACCATATATTTT	CASSTLQAREGGNTIYF
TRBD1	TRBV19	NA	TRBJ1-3	TGTGCCAGTAGTCTTACAGGGGGGAGCTCTGGAAACACCATATATTTT	CASSLTGGSSGNTIYF
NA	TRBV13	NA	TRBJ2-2	TGTGCCAGCAGCTTAGAGTCTAGGAACACCGGGGAGCTGTTTTTT	CASSLESRNTGELFF
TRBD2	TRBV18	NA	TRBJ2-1	TGTGCCAGCTCACCGGCGCCGTGGACTAGCGGGAATAATGAGCAGTTCTTC	CASSPAPWTSGNNEQFF
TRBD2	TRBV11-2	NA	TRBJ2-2	TGTGCCAGCAGGGGACTAGCGGGAGATCGAACCGGGGAGCTGTTTTTT	CASRGLAGDRTGELFF
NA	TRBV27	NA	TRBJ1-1	TGTGCCAGCAGTTTGCGGGAGAACACTGAAGCTTTCTTT	CASSLRENTEAFF
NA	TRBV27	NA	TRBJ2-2	TGTGCCAGCAAATCGCAGGGGCTATCCGGGGAGCTGTTTTTT	CASKSQGLSGELFF
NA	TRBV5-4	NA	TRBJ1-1	TGTGCCAGCAGGAATCCTCTTAGGGGCGACACTGAAGCTTTCTTT	CASRNPLRGDTEAFF
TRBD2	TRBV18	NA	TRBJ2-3	TGTGCCAGCTCACCAGGACCCGGGGGGACTTACACAGATACGCAGTATTTT	CASSPGPGGTYTDTQYF
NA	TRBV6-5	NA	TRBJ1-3	TGTGCCAGCAGTTACTCAGGGGATATTACTGGAAACACCATATATTTT	CASSYSGDITGNTIYF
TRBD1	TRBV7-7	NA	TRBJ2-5	TGTGCTAGCAGCTTAGGGGTAGCAGGGGGTCAAGAGACCCAGTACTTC	CASSLGVAGGQETQYF
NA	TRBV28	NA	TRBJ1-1	TGTGCCAGCAGTTTAGGTGAAAATCGGGCTTTCTTT	CASSLGENRAFF
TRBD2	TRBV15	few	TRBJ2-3	TGTGCCACCAGCAGAGCGAGCGGGAGTAGGAGAGATACGCAGTATTTT	CATSRASGSRRDTQYF
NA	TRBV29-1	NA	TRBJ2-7	TGCAGCGTTGAAGATCTTGGGGGGTCCGAGCAGTACTTC	CSVEDLGGSEQYF
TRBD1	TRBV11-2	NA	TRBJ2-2	TGTGCCAGCAGCTTCCGGACAGGGGGAACCGGGGAGCTGTTTTTT	CASSFRTGGTGELFF
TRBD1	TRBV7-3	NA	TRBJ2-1	TGTGCCAGCAGCTTAACGTCGACAGGGGGGAATGAGCAGTTCTTC	CASSLTSTGGNEQFF
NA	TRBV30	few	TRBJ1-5	TGTGCCTGGACCTCCCGAGGGCAGATGAGCAATCAGCCCCAGCATTTT	CAWTSRGQMSNQPQHF
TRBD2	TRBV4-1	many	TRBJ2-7	TGCGCCAGCAGCCACCCTTTCGCGGGAGTCTACGAGCAGTACTTC	CASSHPFAGVYEQYF
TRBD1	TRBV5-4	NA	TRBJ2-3	TGTGCCAGCAGTACCGGGACAGGGGCCACAGATACGCAGTATTTT	CASSTGTGATDTQYF
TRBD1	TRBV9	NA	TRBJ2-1	TGTGCCAGCAGCCCCGGGACAGATTACTACAATGAGCAGTTCTTC	CASSPGTDYYNEQFF
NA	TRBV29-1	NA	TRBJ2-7	TGCAGCGCTGCTCGGACAGCCGACTCCTACGAGCAGTACTTC	CSAARTADSYEQYF
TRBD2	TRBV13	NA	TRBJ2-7	TGTGCCAGCAGCTTCCAACGGACTAGCGGGAAGGAAGAGCAGTACTTC	CASSFQRTSGKEEQYF
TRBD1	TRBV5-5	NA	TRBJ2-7	TGTGCCAGCAGCTCCGGACAGGGGAGGTTCTACGAGCAGTACTTC	CASSSGQGRFYEQYF